The 28 T cell receptor beta chains below come from one sample, sequenced in a study of regulatory T cells in long-lasting Graves disease. Time point denoted: newly diagnosed GD, antithyroid drugs for less than 3 months. RNA from PBMCs was the source of the TCR library. Arm-PCR of CDR3 regions and iRepertoire HTBI primers were the basis on which TCR beta libraries were built. TCRdb used MiXCR to reprocess the multiplex PCR reads, holding one entry per CDR3 protein. The data show roughly 500,000 distinct CDR3 sequences, about 11% seen once. These records were also assigned to another study, of T cells in Graves' hyperthyroidism and ophthalmopathy.

The sequenced sample was peripheral blood mononuclear cells (PBMCs), obtained at new diagnosis, from a patient treated with antithyroid drugs. These receptors were collected from a woman in her 30s with Graves disease.

The chain uses TRBV28 and TRBJ1-2; D possibly corresponds to TRBD1 (6 bases). With 2 bases removed from V and 4 bases from J, the gap between germline ends came to 11 bases. Looked up from germline, CDR1 is MDHEN and CDR2 is SYDVKM. This CDR3 spans 14 amino acids. The CDR3 nucleotides are TGTGCCAGCAGTTTACTTACAGGGACCTATGGCTACACCTTC. This gives the protein CASSLLTGTYGYTF.

This clonotype came up many times. The V gene is TRBV2, the J gene TRBJ1-1, with D hard to call. The V and J ends lost 7 bases and 3 bases respectively, with 9 bases between them. Germline V CDR1 and CDR2: SNHLY, FYNNEI. The CDR3 totals 12 residues. Here the CDR3 DNA reads TGTGCCAGCACCGTCATGTACACTGAAGCTTTCTTT. As protein: CASTVMYTEAFF.

V usage is TRBV11-2 and J usage is TRBJ2-4; 9 bases line up with TRBD1. The length of the CDR3 is 15 residues. Germline V lookup: CDR1 SGHAT, CDR2 FQNNGV. V dropped 5 bases and J dropped 8; count of bases not matched to a gene: 10. CDR3 protein: CASSDSWTGVDIQYF. DNA of the CDR3: TGTGCCAGCAGCGATTCTTGGACAGGGGTGGACATTCAGTACTTC.

Ten or more counts support this clonotype. The chain links TRBV9 to TRBJ2-3, with D possibly TRBD1 on 5 matching bases. V lost 7 bases and J lost 0, with 6 bases in between. Per germline, CDR1 SGDLS and CDR2 YYNGEE. The CDR3 runs to 12 residues. The CDR3 nucleotides read TGTGCCAGCGCAGGGAGCACAGATACGCAGTATTTT. Translated, it gives CASAGSTDTQYF.

This clonotype showed up many times. The chain has TRBV28 and TRBJ1-6; D gene unclear. Between the trimmed V and J ends, which lost 2 bases and 4 bases, there was a span of 12 bases. There are 16 residues in the CDR3. CDR1 MDHEN and CDR2 SYDVKM come from the germline V gene. The CDR3 DNA follows: TGTGCCAGCAGTTTACGGGGTCCGGGGTATAATTCACCCCTCCACTTT. This gives the protein CASSLRGPGYNSPLHF.

J is TRBJ2-5 and V is TRBV28; tentative D call: TRBD1 (5 bases). Germline V CDR1 and CDR2: MDHEN, SYDVKM. CDR3 length: 14 residues. V shed 8 bases and J shed 2 bases, with 15 bases lying between them. The CDR3 sequence: CASGRMPGQETQYF. For the CDR3, the DNA is TGTGCCAGCGGTCGGATGCCAGGGCAAGAGACCCAGTACTTC. The variable domain in full, with the rest retrieved from reference TRBV28 and TRBJ2-5, is DVKVTQSSRYLVKRTGEKVFLECVQDMDHENMFWYRQDPGLGLRLIYFSYDVKMKEKGDIPEGYSVSREKKERFSLILESASTNQTSMYLCASGRMPGQETQYFGPGTRLLVL.

This clonotype has more than one count but fewer than ten. The chain carries TRBV19 and TRBJ2-7; 8 bases fit TRBD2. The germline CDR1 and CDR2 sequences are LNHDA and SQIVND (reference sequence). V shed 6 bases and J 4 bases; nucleotides not matched to a gene: 23. This CDR3 has 19 residues. The CDR3 nucleotides are TGTGCCAGTAGCAAACATCAAATCATTCCGGCAGCGGGAGAGTACGAGCAGTACTTC. Its translation: CASSKHQIIPAAGEYEQYF.

Concerning this clonotype: This probably arose from a read error, given a far larger clone one base away. The rearrangement joins TRBV7-8 to TRBJ2-1; TRBD2 agrees at 8 bases. The DNA end is more similar to TRBJ2-3, so the J call may be wrong. Germline CDR1 SGHVS, CDR2 FQNEAQ. The CDR3 has 14 residues. The CDR3 DNA is TGTGCCAGCAGCCCGCTGAGCGGGAGAAATACGCAGTATTTT. Translated, it gives CASSPLSGRNTQYF.

This clonotype was counted ten times or more. This chain links TRBV27 with TRBJ2-7; the D is unclear. This CDR3 comprises 14 residues. Germline V CDR1 and CDR2: MNHEY, SMNVEV (reference sequence). V was shortened by 2 bases and J by 3 bases, with 11 bases between the two germline ends. CDR3 in DNA: TGTGCCAGCAGTTTAAGGGCTGGCATCTACGAGCAGTACTTC. Encoded protein: CASSLRAGIYEQYF.

This clonotype has a count of ten or more. The chain combines TRBV9 with TRBJ1-2; 7 bases line up with TRBD1. Trimming at V came to 5 bases and at J to 3 bases, leaving 4 bases not matched to a gene. Germline V lookup: CDR1 SGDLS, CDR2 YYNGEE. This CDR3 comprises 13 residues. The CDR3 region has the DNA TGTGCCAGCAGACTGGGACAGCACTATGGCTACACCTTC. Protein product: CASRLGQHYGYTF.

The chain couples TRBV5-5 to TRBJ1-4; D remains ambiguous. Germline V lookup: CDR1 SGHKS, CDR2 YYEKEE (reference sequence). V lost 1 base to trimming and J lost 7 bases, with 11 bases between them. The CDR3 has 14 amino acids. The CDR3 protein is CASSLMSTVEKLFF. The CDR3 DNA reads TGTGCCAGCAGCTTGATGTCGACTGTTGAAAAACTGTTTTTT.

This rearrangement joins TRBV6-5 to TRBJ1-3; no firm D call. There are 16 residues in the CDR3. V lost 3 bases and J 0 bases, leaving 12 bases between the germline ends. Germline-derived CDR1 and CDR2 are MNHEY and SVGAGI. CDR3 sequence (DNA): TGTGCCAGCAGTTATATTACGGCCGACTCTGGAAACACCATATATTTT. Translating gives CASSYITADSGNTIYF.

The chain has TRBV5-1 and TRBJ1-1, with 8 bases that match TRBD1. V shed 6 bases and J 1 base; nucleotides not matched to a gene: 5. This CDR3 comprises 14 residues. CDR1 is SGHRS and CDR2 is YFSETQ in the germline V gene. CDR3 sequence reads: CASTLGTGNTEAFF. CDR3 nucleotide sequence: TGCGCCAGCACCCTCGGGACAGGGAACACTGAAGCTTTCTTT.

CDR3 protein: CSARAGTGGSPLHF. DNA of the CDR3: TGCAGTGCTAGAGCAGGGACAGGGGGCTCACCCCTCCACTTT. This chain joins TRBV20-1 and TRBJ1-6; 12 nucleotides match TRBD1. Germline V gene sequence: CDR1 DFQATT, CDR2 SNEGSKA (reference sequence). V shed 1 base, J shed 10 bases, and the junction held 2 bases outside the gene matches. CDR3 length: 14 amino acids.

Concerning this clonotype itself: A far bigger clonotype differs at one base, so this is likely a read error. The chain has TRBV6-2 or TRBV6-3 and TRBJ1-5, with D tentatively TRBD1 (6 bases). The CDR3 extends over 14 amino acids. Per the germline V gene, CDR1 is MNHEY and CDR2 is SVGEGT. The CDR3 here is CAISKGGWDQPQHF. The CDR3 nucleotides read TGTGCCATCAGTAAAGGGGGATGGGATCAGCCCCAGCATTTT.

This clonotype has a count of ten or more. The V and J genes are TRBV2 and TRBJ1-5, with D unclear. The germline V gene has CDR1 SNHLY and CDR2 FYNNEI. There are 14 residues in the CDR3. V was pared by 4 bases and J by 4 bases, with 11 bases between. CDR3 nucleotide sequence: TGTGCCAGCAGTGTCGACGGTGGAAATCAGCCCCAGCATTTT. Residues: CASSVDGGNQPQHF.

The sample holds many counts of this clonotype. This chain joins TRBV4-2 and TRBJ2-3; 10 bases map to TRBD1. J gave up 1 base and V 1 base, and 2 bases lay outside the gene matches. This CDR3 has 16 amino acids. Germline-derived CDR1 and CDR2 are LGHNA and YNFKEQ. The chain's CDR3 is CASSQVGTGGTDTQYF. DNA for the CDR3: TGTGCCAGCAGCCAAGTAGGGACAGGGGGCACAGATACGCAGTATTTT.

This clonotype was seen many times. The chain has TRBV28 and TRBJ1-2; D not resolved. The germline gives CDR1 MDHEN, CDR2 SYDVKM. The CDR3 covers 10 residues. Trimming pared 6 bases from V and 8 bases from J, leaving 7 bases between. The CDR3 region is CASRSGGYTF. The CDR3 nucleotides read TGTGCCAGCAGGTCTGGGGGCTACACCTTC.

This clonotype was observed a handful of times. The rearrangement links TRBV12-3 or TRBV12-4 to TRBJ1-1; D might be TRBD1 (5 bases). V was shortened by 3 bases and J by 5 bases, with 19 bases between the two germline ends. CDR3 length: 16 residues. The CDR3 nucleotides are TGTGCCAGCAGTTTTTGGACCCGGCAGGGTCCTACTGAAGCTTTCTTT. Translating gives CASSFWTRQGPTEAFF.

There are a few counts of this clonotype. The rearrangement links TRBV6-1 to TRBJ2-2; 9 nucleotides line up with TRBD1. Trimming removed 6 bases from V and 6 bases from J; junction bases left unmatched: 11. The CDR3 runs 16 residues. Germline lookup yields CDR1 MNHNS and CDR2 SASEGT. The DNA of the CDR3 is TGTGCCAGCAGCCCCGCTGGGACAGGGATAGCCGGGGAGCTGTTTTTT. It is translated as CASSPAGTGIAGELFF.

This clonotype appeared a few times. The genes are TRBV7-9 and TRBJ2-3; D unresolved. CDR3 length equals 17 residues. V was shortened by 4 bases and J by 2 bases, with 19 bases between the two germline ends. CDR1 and CDR2 from the germline V gene are SEHNR and FQNEAQ (reference sequence). Here the CDR3 DNA reads TGTGCCAGCAGCTCCATAAAAGGTCGGGTAGTCACAGATACGCAGTATTTT. Translating gives CASSSIKGRVVTDTQYF.

This clonotype has just a few counts. The V call is TRBV24-1, the J call TRBJ2-5; D is unclear. Trimming shortened V by 1 base and J by 7 bases, and 12 bases separated the two germline ends. Germline loops: CDR1 KGHDR, CDR2 SFDVKD. This CDR3 is 14 amino acids long. DNA of the CDR3: TGTGCCACCAGTGATTTTAGGAACGGCGGGACCCAGTACTTC. Protein product: CATSDFRNGGTQYF.

This clonotype was counted only a few times. The chain couples TRBV7-8 to TRBJ1-3, with D perhaps matching TRBD1 (5 bases). This CDR3 comprises 15 residues. V lost 4 bases to trimming and J lost 0 bases, with 10 bases between them. Germline V CDR1 and CDR2: SGHVS, FQNEAQ. The CDR3 here is CASSSQVISGNTIYF. In DNA, the CDR3 is TGTGCCAGCAGCTCACAGGTGATCTCTGGAAACACCATATATTTT.

The chain couples TRBV13 to TRBJ2-7; 11 positions agree with TRBD1. This CDR3 is 18 amino acids long. Germline V gene data show CDR1 as PRHDT and CDR2 as FYEKMQ (reference sequence). V shed 3 bases, J shed 4 bases, and the junction held 14 bases outside the gene matches. In DNA form, the CDR3 reads TGTGCCAGCAGCTTCCGGAGTACCACCGGGACAGGGGGTTACGAGCAGTACTTC. Translating it yields CASSFRSTTGTGGYEQYF.

This clonotype was observed at least ten times. V usage is TRBV20-1 and J usage is TRBJ2-5; no reliable D call. Germline lookup yields CDR1 DFQATT and CDR2 SNEGSKA (reference sequence). The V end was cut by 1 base, the J end by 5 bases, with 17 bases between. This CDR3 is 15 amino acids long. The CDR3 nucleotides read TGCAGTGCTAGAGGCTTTGGCCTCGGGTGGGAGACCCAGTACTTC. This codes for CSARGFGLGWETQYF.

This clonotype was observed at least ten times. The chain recombines TRBV9 with TRBJ1-1, with D perhaps matching TRBD1 (6 bases). V was shortened by 4 bases and J by 6 bases, with 19 bases between the two germline ends. Per germline, CDR1 SGDLS and CDR2 YYNGEE. The CDR3 contains 15 residues. CDR3 sequence: CASSPSGGLTAEAFF. For the CDR3, the DNA is TGTGCCAGCAGCCCTAGCGGGGGGCTTACGGCTGAAGCTTTCTTT.

This clonotype has a count of ten or more. V is TRBV2 and J is TRBJ1-6, with 7 bases lining up with TRBD1. V lost 6 bases and J lost 9; bases outside the gene matches: 11. This CDR3 is built from 15 residues. Germline CDR1 SNHLY, CDR2 FYNNEI. In DNA, the CDR3 is TGTGCCAGCAGGACCCGGGACAGTAAAATTTCACCCCTCCACTTT. It encodes CASRTRDSKISPLHF.

This clonotype was counted many times. The chain uses TRBV24-1 and TRBJ1-1; 7 bases align to TRBD1. The V and J ends lost 4 bases and 8 bases, in that order; junction bases with no gene match: 6. CDR1 is KGHDR, CDR2 SFDVKD, per germline. CDR3 length equals 13 residues. DNA of the CDR3: TGTGCCACCAGTGACCAGGGACAGAGAGAAGCTTTCTTT. Translated: CATSDQGQREAFF.